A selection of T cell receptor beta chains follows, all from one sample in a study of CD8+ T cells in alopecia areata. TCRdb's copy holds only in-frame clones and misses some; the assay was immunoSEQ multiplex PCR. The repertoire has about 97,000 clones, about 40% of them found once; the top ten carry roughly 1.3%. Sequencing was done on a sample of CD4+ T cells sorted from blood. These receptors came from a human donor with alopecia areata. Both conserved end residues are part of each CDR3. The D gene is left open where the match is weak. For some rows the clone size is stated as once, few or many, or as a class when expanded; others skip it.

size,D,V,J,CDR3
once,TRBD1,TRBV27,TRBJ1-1,CASSRRGQGGTEAFF
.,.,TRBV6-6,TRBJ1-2,CARAGSSNYGYTF
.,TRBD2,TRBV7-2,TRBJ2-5,CASSSSSVAGGSQETQYF
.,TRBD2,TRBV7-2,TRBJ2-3,CASSAGLAGEKSTQYF
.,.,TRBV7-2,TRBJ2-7,CASSLVEGENEQYF
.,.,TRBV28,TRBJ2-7,CASRSHLQARGYEQYF
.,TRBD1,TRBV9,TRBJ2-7,CASSSTSGQGAQDEQYF
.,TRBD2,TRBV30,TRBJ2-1,CAWTAGGDEQFF
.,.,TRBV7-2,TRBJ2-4,CASSWMDSQNIQYF
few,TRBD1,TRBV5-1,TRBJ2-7,CASSPGQGVAVYEQYF
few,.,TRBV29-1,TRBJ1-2,CSVDQNYGYTF
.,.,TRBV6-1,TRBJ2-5,CASSPDVGYQETQYF
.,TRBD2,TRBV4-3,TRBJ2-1,CASSHTRGRTSSGTEQFF
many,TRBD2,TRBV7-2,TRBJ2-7,CASSLGASGGLGYF
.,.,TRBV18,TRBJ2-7,CASSPPVDYEQYF
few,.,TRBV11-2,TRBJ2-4,CASSANEGIQYF
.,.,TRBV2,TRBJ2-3,CARSGGPSDTQYF
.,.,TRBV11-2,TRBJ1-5,CASSPRRDGNQPQHF
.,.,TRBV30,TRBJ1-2,CAWSAHIGVYGYTF
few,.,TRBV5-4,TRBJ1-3,CASSPSSGANTIYF